These 10 T cell receptor beta chains came from one sample sequenced in a study of cytomegalovirus exposure and HLA in healthy donors. Researchers ran the PCR with 60 Vbeta and 13 Jbeta primers. Some clones are missing from TCRdb's copy, which holds only in-frame ones; the method was immunoSEQ multiplex PCR. Among 150,000 to 200,000 clones, under 75% were seen once, and the ten largest hold 7% to 7.5%. Sequenced sample: PBMCs. The source of these receptors is a man aged 35 to 55 in good health and CMV-seropositive.

Worth noting for this clone: Other DNA sequences from this sample encode an identical CDR3 as well. This chain joins TRBV7-2 and TRBJ1-1, with no clear D. CDR1 is SGHTA, CDR2 FQGNSA, per germline. The CDR3 covers 13 residues. V lost 4 bases, J lost 1 base, and 7 bases lay in between. The CDR3 DNA sequence: TGTGCCAGCAGCTCGCGGGGGAACACTGAAGCTTTCTTT. Translation gives CASSSRGNTEAFF.

The chain has TRBV9 and TRBJ2-1; perhaps TRBD2 as D (5 bases). CDR1 is SGDLS and CDR2 is YYNGEE in the germline V gene. Trimming stripped 1 base from V and 7 bases from J, with 9 bases between. This CDR3 contains 13 residues. CDR3 sequence reads: CASSVSRGNEQFF. The DNA of the CDR3 is TGTGCCAGCAGCGTATCTCGGGGAAATGAGCAGTTCTTC.

V gene TRBV4-3 combines with J gene TRBJ2-2; 8 bases are a match to TRBD2. CDR3 size: 17 residues. The trim removed 0 bases at V and 2 bases at J, leaving 5 bases unmatched. The germline V gene has CDR1 LGHNA and CDR2 YSLEER. CDR3 region: CASSQDPSGGNTGELFF. CDR3 bases: TGCGCCAGCAGCCAAGATCCCAGCGGGGGTAACACCGGGGAGCTGTTTTTT.

This chain links TRBV5-4 with TRBJ1-2; TRBD1 agrees at 8 bases. V dropped 2 bases and J dropped 6; count of bases not matched to a gene: 15. CDR3 size: 17 residues. Germline CDR1 reads SGHNT; CDR2 reads YYREEE (reference sequence). The CDR3 protein is CASSFSRTQGAQDGYTF. CDR3 coding DNA: TGTGCCAGCAGCTTTAGCCGGACTCAGGGGGCGCAGGATGGCTACACCTTC. Full variable domain (missing parts from reference TRBV5-4 and TRBJ1-2): ETGVTQSPTHLIKTRGQQVTLRCSSQSGHNTVSWYQQALGQGPQFIFQYYREEENGRGNFPPRFSGLQFPNYSSELNVNALELDDSALYLCASSFSRTQGAQDGYTFGSGTRLTVV.

The genes are TRBV6-1 and TRBJ2-1; 8 nucleotides line up with TRBD2. The germline CDR1 and CDR2 sequences are MNHNS and SASEGT. V was clipped by 1 base and J by 3 bases; unmatched bases: 5. CDR3 length equals 16 residues. The CDR3 reads CASSEGTSRDYNEQFF. The CDR3 DNA follows: TGTGCCAGCAGTGAAGGGACTAGCAGGGACTACAATGAGCAGTTCTTC.

This clone has a handful of counts. CDR3 sequence: CATSRVQDGSGNTIYF. Written as DNA, the CDR3 is TGTGCCACCAGCAGAGTCCAGGATGGGTCTGGAAACACCATATATTTT. V and J are TRBV15 and TRBJ1-3; no definite D call. Per the germline V gene, CDR1 is LNHNV and CDR2 is YYDKDF (reference sequence). There are 16 residues in the CDR3. Between the trimmed V and J ends, which lost 1 base and 1 base, there was a span of 11 bases.

This clone was detected once. The J gene is TRBJ1-3, the V gene TRBV2; D perhaps matches TRBD1 (5 bases). From germline, CDR1 is SNHLY and CDR2 FYNNEI. Trimming stripped 7 bases from V and 3 bases from J, with 10 bases between. The CDR3 runs 13 residues. This CDR3 is CASNLGGGNTIYF. DNA of the CDR3: TGTGCCAGCAATTTGGGGGGTGGAAACACCATATATTTT.

This rearrangement joins TRBV5-1 to TRBJ2-3; D is ambiguous. CDR3 length equals 13 residues. Per germline, CDR1 SGHRS and CDR2 YFSETQ. Trimming shortened V by 6 bases and J by 2 bases, and 10 bases separated the two germline ends. Here the CDR3 DNA reads TGCGCCAGCACGCCCGACTCCACAGATACGCAGTATTTT. Encoded protein: CASTPDSTDTQYF.

The rearrangement links TRBV7-3 to TRBJ2-2; maybe TRBD1 (6 bases). CDR1 is SGHTA, CDR2 FQGTGA, per germline. Between the trimmed V and J ends, which lost 4 bases and 7 bases, there was a span of 13 bases. This CDR3 region has 14 residues. CDR3 protein: CASSSPGTLGELFF. The DNA of the CDR3 is TGTGCCAGCAGCTCCCCTGGGACACTCGGGGAGCTGTTTTTT.

This sequence joins TRBV9 and TRBJ2-2, with 10 positions matching TRBD2. The CDR3 is 17 residues long. Germline V gene sequence: CDR1 SGDLS, CDR2 YYNGEE. Trimming removed 4 bases from V and 2 bases from J; junction bases left unmatched: 8. The CDR3 DNA is TGTGCCAGCAGCCCACATAGCGGGGGGTTCAACACCGGGGAGCTGTTTTTT. Translated, it gives CASSPHSGGFNTGELFF. The variable domain in full, with the rest retrieved from reference TRBV9 and TRBJ2-2, is DSGVTQTPKHLITATGQRVTLRCSPRSGDLSVYWYQQSLDQGLQFLIQYYNGEERAKGNILERFSAQQFPDLHSELNLSSLELGDSALYFCASSPHSGGFNTGELFFGEGSRLTVL.